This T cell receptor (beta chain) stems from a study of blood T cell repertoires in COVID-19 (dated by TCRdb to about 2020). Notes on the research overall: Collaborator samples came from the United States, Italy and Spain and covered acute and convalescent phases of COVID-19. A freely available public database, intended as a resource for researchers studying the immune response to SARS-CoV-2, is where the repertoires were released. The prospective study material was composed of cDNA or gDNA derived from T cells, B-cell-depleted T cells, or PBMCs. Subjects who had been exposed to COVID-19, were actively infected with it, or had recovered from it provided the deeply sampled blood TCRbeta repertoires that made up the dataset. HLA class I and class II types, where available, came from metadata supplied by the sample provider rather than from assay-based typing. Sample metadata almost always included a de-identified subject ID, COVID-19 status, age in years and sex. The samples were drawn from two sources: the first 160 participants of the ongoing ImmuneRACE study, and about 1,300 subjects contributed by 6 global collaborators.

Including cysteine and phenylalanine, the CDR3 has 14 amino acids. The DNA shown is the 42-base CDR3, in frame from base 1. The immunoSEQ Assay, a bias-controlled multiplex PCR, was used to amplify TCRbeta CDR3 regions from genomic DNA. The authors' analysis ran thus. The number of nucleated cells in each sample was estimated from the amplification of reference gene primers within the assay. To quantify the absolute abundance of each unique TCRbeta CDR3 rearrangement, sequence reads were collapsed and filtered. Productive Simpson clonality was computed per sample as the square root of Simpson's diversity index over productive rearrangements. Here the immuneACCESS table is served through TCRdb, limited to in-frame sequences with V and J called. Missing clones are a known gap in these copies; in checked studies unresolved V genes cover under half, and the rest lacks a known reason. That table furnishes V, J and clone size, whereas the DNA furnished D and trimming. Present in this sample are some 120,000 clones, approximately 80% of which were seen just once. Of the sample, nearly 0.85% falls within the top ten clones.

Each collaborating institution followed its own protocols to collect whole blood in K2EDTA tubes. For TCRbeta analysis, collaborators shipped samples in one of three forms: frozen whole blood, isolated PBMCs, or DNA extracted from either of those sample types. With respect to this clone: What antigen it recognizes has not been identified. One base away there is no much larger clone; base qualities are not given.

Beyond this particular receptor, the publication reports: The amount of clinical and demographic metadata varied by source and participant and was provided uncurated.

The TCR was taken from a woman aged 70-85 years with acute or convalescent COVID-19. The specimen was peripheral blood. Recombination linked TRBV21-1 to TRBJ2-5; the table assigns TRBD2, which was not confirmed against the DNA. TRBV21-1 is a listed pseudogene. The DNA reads TGTGCCAGCAGCCCCGTATCGGGTGGGGAGACCCAGTACTTC. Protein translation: CASSPVSGGETQYF.